This T cell receptor beta chain was profiled in a study of T cell repertoires in cytomegalovirus infection. The count of this clonotype is one. Its antigen is undetermined. Germline values: CDR1 SGHAT, CDR2 FQNNGV. The CDR3 loop spans 13 amino acids. Germline trimming cut 0 bases from V and 15 bases from J; bases unmatched to any gene: 8. MiXCR, applied by TCRdb to the reads, yields one record per CDR3 protein. The sample shows around 180,000 distinct CDR3 sequences, roughly 19% of them seen only once. The study's findings and limits: The study found HLA-C-restricted CMV-specific TCR beta clonotypes dominating the ex vivo response.

The clonotype was recovered from a human donor in good health (CMV status not recorded). Some clones in this sample may be carry-over from other donors' samples. Sequencing was performed on PBMCs. The chain joins TRBV11-2 to TRBJ2-1, with TRBD2 identical over 7 bases. The CDR3 DNA follows: TGTGCCAGCAGCTTAGATAGGGAGGGTTCAACGTTCTTC. Protein: CASSLDREGSTFF.